The 27 T cell receptor beta chains presented below share a single source sample, sequenced in a study of OX40 agonist ivuxolimab in advanced cancers. Sequenced by immunoSEQ multiplex PCR; TCRdb stores in-frame clones only, minus some. There are more than 50,000 clones in the sample; about four fifths occur only once, and approximately 30% lies in the top ten. The sample was CD4+ or CD8+ T cells sorted from blood, taken in a trial of the OX40 agonist ivuxolimab. These receptors all stem from an adult with an advanced solid tumor such as melanoma, head and neck, liver or kidney cancer.

The chain uses TRBV6-1 and TRBJ2-6, with 8 bases aligning to TRBD1. The V segment lost 4 bases and the J segment 4 bases; nucleotides outside the gene matches: 12. The germline CDR1 and CDR2 sequences are MNHNS and SASEGT. The CDR3 has 18 amino acids. CDR3 DNA: TGTGCCAGCAGTGTAACCGGTCCAGGGGGCGGAGGGGCCAACGTCCTGACTTTC. This translates into CASSVTGPGGGGANVLTF.

The J gene is TRBJ2-7, the V gene TRBV4-1, with 9 bases matching TRBD2. CDR3 length: 17 amino acids. V trimming: 4 bases; J trimming: 0 bases; junction bases outside the gene matches: 10. The germline gives CDR1 MGHRA, CDR2 YSYEKL. The CDR3 nucleotides read TGCGCCAGCAGCCGCTTACCGTTGGGACTAGCCTCCTACGAGCAGTACTTC. It encodes CASSRLPLGLASYEQYF.

The chain is built from TRBV18 and TRBJ2-7; 9 bases align to TRBD1. Germline V CDR1 and CDR2: KGHSH, LQKENI. The CDR3 length is 16 residues. Trimming took 2 bases from V and 2 from J; bases not matched to a gene: 7. The CDR3 sequence is CASSPSRDRVAYEQYF. Here the CDR3 DNA reads TGTGCCAGCTCACCATCCCGGGACAGGGTGGCCTACGAGCAGTACTTC.

The chain couples TRBV5-8 to TRBJ1-6; a possible D gene is TRBD1 (5 bases). The ends were cut back, 2 bases at V and 7 bases at J, with 13 bases in the middle. The CDR3 is 15 residues long. CDR1 and CDR2 from the germline V gene are SGHTS and YDEGEE. The CDR3 DNA follows: TGTGCCAGCAGCTTAGGAGGGGCAAGGAATTCACCCCTCCACTTT. Amino acid sequence: CASSLGGARNSPLHF.

Points on this clone: The same CDR3 can be traced to other DNA sequences in this sample. The rearrangement uses TRBV5-1 and TRBJ1-2; 9 bases are shared with TRBD1. CDR3 size: 14 residues. Germline lookup yields CDR1 SGHRS and CDR2 YFSETQ. With 4 bases clipped from V and 3 bases from J, the junction kept 4 bases outside the gene matches. CDR3 residues: CASSTTGGDYGYTF. CDR3 nucleotide sequence: TGCGCCAGCAGCACGACAGGGGGGGACTATGGCTACACCTTC.

The chain links TRBV2 to TRBJ1-1, with no clear D. CDR1 is SNHLY, CDR2 FYNNEI, per germline. The CDR3 totals 14 residues. Trimming cost V 4 bases and J 0 bases, with 9 bases left between them. CDR3 residues: CASSVGLLNTEAFF. CDR3 coding DNA: TGTGCCAGCAGTGTCGGCCTCCTGAACACTGAAGCTTTCTTT. The full variable domain, with the rest looked up from reference TRBV2 and TRBJ1-1, is EPEVTQTPSHQVTQMGQEVILRCVPISNHLYFYWYRQILGQKVEFLVSFYNNEISEKSEIFDDQFSVERPDGSNFTLKIRSTKLEDSAMYFCASSVGLLNTEAFFGQGTRLTVV.

This clone was seen once. V is TRBV6-5 and J is TRBJ1-3; D perhaps matches TRBD1 (6 bases). Deletions cut 5 bases from V and 2 bases from J, with 13 bases between. The CDR3 spans 15 residues. Germline V lookup: CDR1 MNHEY, CDR2 SVGAGI. The CDR3 loop reads CASSAQGAPGNTIYF. The CDR3 DNA reads as TGTGCCAGCAGTGCACAGGGAGCGCCTGGAAACACCATATATTTT.

This rearrangement joins TRBV7-6 to TRBJ2-1; the match to TRBD1 covers 7 bases. J lost 4 bases, V lost 3 bases, and 0 bases had no gene match. Germline lookup yields CDR1 SGHVS and CDR2 FNYEAQ. This CDR3 has 13 residues. This CDR3 is CASSLGQYNEQFF. The CDR3 region has the DNA TGTGCCAGCAGCTTGGGACAGTACAATGAGCAGTTCTTC. The variable domain in full, with the rest retrieved from reference TRBV7-6 and TRBJ2-1, is GAGVSQSPRYKVTKRGQDVALRCDPISGHVSLYWYRQALGQGPEFLTYFNYEAQQDKSGLPNDRFSAERPEGSISTLTIQRTEQRDSAMYRCASSLGQYNEQFFGPGTRLTVL.

The J gene is TRBJ2-1, the V gene TRBV6-1, with 7 bases fitting TRBD2. The V gene end was trimmed by 6 bases and the J gene end by 7 bases; junction bases not matched to a gene: 9. The germline V gene encodes CDR1 MNHNS and CDR2 SASEGT. CDR3 length equals 14 residues. Here the CDR3 reads CASSPPLASNEQFF. The CDR3 DNA sequence: TGTGCCAGCAGCCCACCACTAGCGTCTAATGAGCAGTTCTTC.

V usage is TRBV6-1 and J usage is TRBJ1-2; D might be TRBD1 (6 bases). CDR1 MNHNS and CDR2 SASEGT come from the germline V gene. CDR3 size: 13 residues. V was clipped by 6 bases and J by 3 bases, with 11 bases between them. The CDR3 loop is CASRQGSDYGYTF. The CDR3 DNA reads TGTGCCAGCAGACAGGGTTCTGACTATGGCTACACCTTC.

The chain is built from TRBV15 and TRBJ2-3, with D maybe TRBD1 (6 bases). The CDR3 totals 15 residues. Between the trimmed V and J ends, which lost 3 bases and 6 bases, there was a span of 16 bases. Germline V gene lookup returns CDR1 LNHNV and CDR2 YYDKDF (reference sequence). The CDR3 spells CATSSNRVGGDTQYF. The CDR3 DNA sequence: TGTGCCACCAGCAGTAACAGGGTGGGTGGGGATACGCAGTATTTT.

The chain joins TRBV18 to TRBJ1-4; no definite D call. The germline CDR1 and CDR2 sequences are KGHSH and LQKENI. V gave up 6 bases and J gave up 15 bases, with 20 bases separating them. The CDR3 runs 13 residues. The CDR3 DNA is TGTGCCAGCTCCCCTTTGGCCACCGGAGAGGTGTTTTTT. It translates to CASSPLATGEVFF.

This sequence joins TRBV5-6 and TRBJ2-1, with 8 bases identical to TRBD1. Trimming took 3 bases from V and 6 from J; bases not matched to a gene: 11. Germline V lookup: CDR1 SGHDT, CDR2 YYEEEE. This CDR3 spans 16 amino acids. This CDR3 is CASSSRTGFVGNEQFF. CDR3 coding DNA: TGTGCCAGCAGCTCTCGGACAGGGTTTGTAGGCAATGAGCAGTTCTTC. The whole variable domain, filled in from reference TRBV5-6 and TRBJ2-1, reads DAGVTQSPTHLIKTRGQQVTLRCSPKSGHDTVSWYQQALGQGPQFIFQYYEEEERQRGNFPDRFSGHQFPNYSSELNVNALLLGDSALYLCASSSRTGFVGNEQFFGPGTRLTVL.

The rearrangement uses TRBV11-3 and TRBJ2-3; a possible D gene is TRBD1 (6 bases). V lost 2 bases to trimming and J lost 2 bases, with 14 bases between them. The CDR3 spans 16 residues. The V gene's germline CDR1 is SGHNT and CDR2 YENEEA. The CDR3 DNA sequence: TGTGCCAGCAGCTTACAGGGACACCTCTCCACAGATACGCAGTATTTT. It codes for CASSLQGHLSTDTQYF.

This clone was seen a single time. V is TRBV5-1 and J is TRBJ1-2, with D possibly TRBD1 on 5 matching bases. The CDR3 runs 14 residues. CDR1 is SGHRS and CDR2 is YFSETQ in the germline V gene. Trimming left V 1 base short and J 2 bases short, with 9 bases between. The CDR3 nucleotides read TGCGCCAGCAGCTTGTCGGCAGGGAACTATGGCTACACCTTC. Translating it yields CASSLSAGNYGYTF.

CDR3 DNA sequence: TGTGCCAGCAGCTCAGCCAGGGGCTCCTACGAGCAGTACTTC. The encoded protein is CASSSARGSYEQYF. This chain links TRBV7-2 with TRBJ2-7; D might be TRBD1 (6 bases). V was cut by 4 bases and J by 0 bases, with 10 bases left in between. Per germline, CDR1 SGHTA and CDR2 FQGNSA. The CDR3 is made up of 14 amino acids.

The rearrangement links TRBV5-6 to TRBJ2-3, with 8 bases identical to TRBD2. Germline V gene lookup returns CDR1 SGHDT and CDR2 YYEEEE. J gave up 2 bases and V 0 bases, and 5 bases lay outside the gene matches. This CDR3 has 16 residues. In nucleotides, the CDR3 is TGTGCCAGCAGCTTGGGGCTAGCGGGCCCCACAGATACGCAGTATTTT. Encoded protein: CASSLGLAGPTDTQYF.

This clone was found once. The rearrangement uses TRBV5-1 and TRBJ2-2; D not resolved. V was clipped by 0 bases and J by 5 bases, with 5 bases between them. Germline CDR1 reads SGHRS; CDR2 reads YFSETQ. CDR3 length equals 13 residues. In DNA form, the CDR3 reads TGCGCCAGCAGCTTGGGGGTGACCGGGGAGCTGTTTTTT. It codes for CASSLGVTGELFF. Looking up the rest from reference TRBV5-1 and TRBJ2-2 gives the full variable domain: KAGVTQTPRYLIKTRGQQVTLSCSPISGHRSVSWYQQTPGQGLQFLFEYFSETQRNKGNFPGRFSGRQFSNSRSEMNVSTLELGDSALYLCASSLGVTGELFFGEGSRLTVL.

The V gene is TRBV28, the J gene TRBJ2-3; TRBD1 agrees at 9 bases. The CDR3 spans 15 residues. Germline-derived CDR1 and CDR2 are MDHEN and SYDVKM. V shed 8 bases, J shed 4 bases, and the junction held 10 bases outside the gene matches. As DNA, the CDR3 is TGTGCCAGCTACTCCGGGACAGGGTTTCCAGATACGCAGTATTTT. This sequence encodes CASYSGTGFPDTQYF.

This rearrangement joins TRBV5-4 to TRBJ1-4, with D perhaps TRBD1 (6 bases). The V end lost 1 base, the J end lost 7 bases, and 11 bases lay between the germline ends. Germline assignment: CDR1 SGHNT and CDR2 YYREEE (reference sequence). The CDR3 length is 14 residues. CDR3 in amino acids: CASSLTRGGEKLFF. The DNA for the CDR3 is TGTGCCAGCAGCTTGACGAGGGGGGGTGAAAAACTGTTTTTT.

This sequence joins TRBV15 and TRBJ2-1, with TRBD2 matching over 8 bases. The CDR3 consists of 16 residues. Losses at the gene ends were 0 bases for V and 4 bases for J; bases not matched to a gene: 5. Germline V gives CDR1 LNHNV, CDR2 YYDKDF (reference sequence). The CDR3 sequence: CATSRDLTSGYNEQFF. In DNA, the CDR3 is TGTGCCACCAGCAGAGATCTTACTAGCGGTTACAATGAGCAGTTCTTC.

V is TRBV9 and J is TRBJ1-3; TRBD1 might be the D (6 bases). Per the germline V gene, CDR1 is SGDLS and CDR2 is YYNGEE. Trimming removed 3 bases at V and 0 bases at J, with 13 bases between. This CDR3 is built from 16 residues. The CDR3 DNA is TGTGCCAGCAGCGGGGGACATACTCTCTCTGGAAACACCATATATTTT. It encodes CASSGGHTLSGNTIYF.

The rearrangement joins TRBV5-1 to TRBJ2-1; D is ambiguous. Trimming shortened V by 0 bases and J by 5 bases, and 12 bases separated the two germline ends. The length of the CDR3 is 15 residues. Germline V CDR1 and CDR2: SGHRS, YFSETQ. CDR3 DNA: TGCGCCAGCAGCTTGGTCCAACCTCGAAACAATGAGCAGTTCTTC. Translation: CASSLVQPRNNEQFF.

This sequence joins TRBV14 and TRBJ2-7, with 11 bases matching TRBD2. Unmatched junction bases numbered 10, after V lost 5 bases and J lost 4 bases. Germline lookup yields CDR1 SGHDN and CDR2 FVKESK. The CDR3 length is 16 residues. In DNA form, the CDR3 reads TGTGCCAGCAGCTTCGGGCTAGCGGGAGGAGGATACGAGCAGTACTTC. This translates into CASSFGLAGGGYEQYF.

The chain uses TRBV7-2 and TRBJ1-6; TRBD1 matches at 10 bases. The CDR3 totals 15 residues. Germline assignment: CDR1 SGHTA and CDR2 FQGNSA. Germline trimming cut 2 bases from V and 8 bases from J; bases unmatched to any gene: 3. Written as DNA, the CDR3 is TGTGCCAGCAGCTTACGGGGGACAGGGGATTCACCCCTCCACTTT. It codes for CASSLRGTGDSPLHF.

V and J are TRBV5-8 and TRBJ2-3; maybe TRBD2 (5 bases). This CDR3 spans 12 amino acids. V was trimmed by 5 bases and J by 6 bases, leaving 10 bases between them. CDR1 and CDR2 (germline): SGHTS, YDEGEE. CDR3 protein: CASSLSGDTQYF. For the CDR3, the DNA is TGTGCCAGCAGTCTATCGGGGGATACGCAGTATTTT. Full variable domain (rest looked up from reference TRBV5-8 and TRBJ2-3): EAGVTQSPTHLIKTRGQQATLRCSPISGHTSVYWYQQALGLGLQFLLWYDEGEERNRGNFPPRFSGRQFPNYSSELNVNALELEDSALYLCASSLSGDTQYFGPGTRLTVL.

The CDR3 coding sequence is TGTGCCAGTAGTGTGTCTGGGGGGCTGGGCCAGCCCCAGCATTTT. Translated: CASSVSGGLGQPQHF. This chain uses TRBV19 with TRBJ1-5; D is perhaps TRBD1 (6 bases). CDR1 is LNHDA and CDR2 is SQIVND in the germline V gene (reference sequence). Trimming removed 5 bases from V and 7 bases from J, with 18 bases in between. The CDR3 is 15 amino acids.